The 14 T cell receptor beta chains reported below all come from one sample, sequenced in a study of blood T cells in healthy people across ages. Next came a second PCR, run for about 6 to 12 cycles, which used a sample-barcoded 5' primer along with a J-beta primer mix. From the 5' RACE reads, TCRdb called clonotypes with MiXCR, one entry per CDR3 protein. Altogether about 900,000 distinct CDR3 sequences are present, approximately 59% being singletons, with the ten largest covering around 30%. The specimen was blood. All receptors derive from a man aged 30 to 45 in good health.

The genes are TRBV7-9 and TRBJ2-1; TRBD2 aligns across 10 bases. This CDR3 is 13 amino acids long. Trimming removed 7 bases from V and 9 bases from J; junction bases left unmatched: 6. The germline gives CDR1 SEHNR, CDR2 FQNEAQ (reference sequence). CDR3 region: CASNTSGVREQFF. The CDR3, as DNA: TGTGCCAGCAACACTAGCGGGGTACGTGAGCAGTTCTTC. The whole variable domain, remainder taken from reference TRBV7-9 and TRBJ2-1, is DTGVSQNPRHKITKRGQNVTFRCDPISEHNRLYWYRQTLGQGPEFLTYFQNEAQLEKSRLLSDRFSAERPKGSFSTLEIQRTEQGDSAMYLCASNTSGVREQFFGPGTRLTVL.

The CDR3 loop reads CASSLGDRLQETQYF. Written as DNA, the CDR3 is TGCGCCAGCAGCTTGGGGGACAGGCTCCAAGAGACCCAGTACTTC. The chain couples TRBV5-1 to TRBJ2-5; 8 nucleotides agree with TRBD1. The germline V gene encodes CDR1 SGHRS and CDR2 YFSETQ. Trimming removed 0 bases from V and 1 base from J; junction bases left unmatched: 2. The CDR3 sequence is 15 residues long.

The chain carries TRBV7-6 and TRBJ2-3; D remains unclear. This CDR3 comprises 14 residues. V lost 2 bases and J 1 base, leaving 7 bases between the germline ends. Germline lookup yields CDR1 SGHVS and CDR2 FNYEAQ. CDR3 in amino acids: CASSLPPGTDTQYF. The CDR3 DNA is TGTGCCAGCAGCTTACCCCCGGGCACAGATACGCAGTATTTT.

Many counts were recorded for this clonotype. V usage is TRBV7-2 and J usage is TRBJ1-5; 11 positions agree with TRBD1. V shed 5 bases, J shed 7 bases, and the junction held 7 bases outside the gene matches. Germline V gene data show CDR1 as SGHTA and CDR2 as FQGNSA. There are 15 residues in the CDR3. CDR3 coding DNA: TGTGCCAGCAGCACGCACGGGGACAGGGGGCAGCCCCAGCATTTT. Protein sequence: CASSTHGDRGQPQHF.

The V and J genes are TRBV7-2 and TRBJ2-2; possibly TRBD1 for D (6 bases). CDR1 and CDR2 from the germline V gene are SGHTA and FQGNSA. The CDR3 loop spans 14 amino acids. V was shortened by 0 bases and J by 6 bases, with 8 bases between the two germline ends. CDR3 loop: CASSLAYRAGELFF. The CDR3 DNA is TGTGCCAGCAGCTTAGCGTACAGGGCCGGGGAGCTGTTTTTT.

In its sample, this clonotype was seen a few times. The chain employs TRBV29-1 and TRBJ2-7; 16 bases align to TRBD2. The CDR3 is 17 amino acids. Germline CDR1 is SQVTM and CDR2 is ANQGSEA. V lost 4 bases, J lost 0 bases, and 6 bases stayed unmatched. The CDR3 here is CSVAGLAGGLNSYEQYF. The CDR3 bases are TGCAGCGTTGCGGGACTAGCGGGGGGGCTAAACTCCTACGAGCAGTACTTC.

The chain joins TRBV29-1 to TRBJ2-7; perhaps TRBD1 as D (6 bases). CDR3 length equals 15 residues. CDR1 is SQVTM and CDR2 is ANQGSEA in the germline V gene. V was shortened by 6 bases and J by 0 bases, with 18 bases between the two germline ends. In DNA, the CDR3 is TGCAGCGTCGAGGGGACCCGACAGGCCTCCTACGAGCAGTACTTC. Its translation is CSVEGTRQASYEQYF.

The rearrangement links TRBV25-1 to TRBJ2-7; D assignment may be TRBD1 or TRBD2 (5 bases each). In germline, CDR1 is MGHDK, CDR2 SYGVNS. This CDR3 region has 15 residues. V was clipped by 6 bases and J by 3 bases, with 18 bases between them. CDR3 sequence: CASSEGASTVYEQYF. CDR3 coding DNA: TGTGCCAGCAGCGAGGGCGCTTCGACAGTCTACGAGCAGTACTTC.

This clonotype was counted a few times. This chain connects TRBV29-1 to TRBJ2-7, with TRBD1 identical over 7 bases. Per germline, CDR1 SQVTM and CDR2 ANQGSEA. With V trimmed by 4 bases and J by 3 bases, 6 bases remained unmatched. The CDR3 length is 13 residues. The CDR3 region has the DNA TGCAGCGTTGCCCGAGGACAGGACTACGAGCAGTACTTC. It is translated as CSVARGQDYEQYF.

V is TRBV12-3 or TRBV12-4 and J is TRBJ1-1; TRBD1 agrees at 9 bases. The CDR3 is 17 residues long. The V and J ends lost 6 bases and 4 bases, in that order; junction bases with no gene match: 15. In DNA form, the CDR3 reads TGTGCCAGCAGCGGGACAGGGCTAGTAATATGGGGCACTGAAGCTTTCTTT. Translated, it gives CASSGTGLVIWGTEAFF.

CDR3 amino acids: CASSLAMQGEKLFF. CDR3 sequence (DNA): TGTGCCAGCAGCTTAGCGATGCAGGGTGAAAAACTGTTTTTT. This chain uses TRBV7-9 with TRBJ1-4, with a weak D call TRBD1 (5 bases). V was clipped by 0 bases and J by 7 bases, with 9 bases between them. CDR1 and CDR2 (germline): SEHNR, FQNEAQ (reference sequence). The CDR3 extends over 14 amino acids.

The chain joins TRBV4-1 to TRBJ2-5; unclear D gene. CDR1 is MGHRA and CDR2 is YSYEKL in the germline V gene. V dropped 4 bases and J dropped 3 bases, with 18 bases sitting between them. This CDR3 has 16 residues. CDR3 sequence (DNA): TGCGCCAGCAGCCTCCGTGATGTTGCGGAAGAAGAGACCCAGTACTTC. This encodes CASSLRDVAEEETQYF.

The rearrangement uses TRBV2 and TRBJ2-1; D is unclear. V was cut by 2 bases and J by 5 bases, with 7 bases left in between. CDR3 length: 13 amino acids. Germline V CDR1 and CDR2: SNHLY, FYNNEI. In nucleotides, the CDR3 is TGTGCCAGCAGTGAACGACCAAACAATGAGCAGTTCTTC. The encoded protein is CASSERPNNEQFF.

V usage is TRBV29-1 and J usage is TRBJ2-1; possibly TRBD1 for D (5 bases). Trimming took off 2 bases at V and 0 bases at J, with 8 bases between the two ends. Germline V gene sequence: CDR1 SQVTM, CDR2 ANQGSEA. There are 14 residues in the CDR3. For the CDR3, the DNA is TGCAGCGTTGAACAGGGAAGCTCCTACAATGAGCAGTTCTTC. Its protein is CSVEQGSSYNEQFF.